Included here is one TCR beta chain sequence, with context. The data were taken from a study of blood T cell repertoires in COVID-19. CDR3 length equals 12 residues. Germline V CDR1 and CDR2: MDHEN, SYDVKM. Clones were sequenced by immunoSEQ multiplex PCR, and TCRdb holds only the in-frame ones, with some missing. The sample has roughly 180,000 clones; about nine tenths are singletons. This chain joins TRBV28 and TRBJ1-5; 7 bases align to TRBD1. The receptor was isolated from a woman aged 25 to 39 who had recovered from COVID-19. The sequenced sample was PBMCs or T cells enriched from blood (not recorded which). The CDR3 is CSGGQLNQPQHF. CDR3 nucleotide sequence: TGTTCCGGGGGACAGTTAAATCAGCCCCAGCATTTT.